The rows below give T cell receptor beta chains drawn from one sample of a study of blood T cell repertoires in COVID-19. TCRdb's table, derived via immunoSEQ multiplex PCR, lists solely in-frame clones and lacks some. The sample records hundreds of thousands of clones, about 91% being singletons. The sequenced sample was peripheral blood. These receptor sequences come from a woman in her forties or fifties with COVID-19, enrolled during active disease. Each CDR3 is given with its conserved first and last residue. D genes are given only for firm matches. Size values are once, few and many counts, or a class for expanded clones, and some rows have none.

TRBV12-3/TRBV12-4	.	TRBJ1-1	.	CASSFNGNTEAFF
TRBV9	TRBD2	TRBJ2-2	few	CASSVNGLAGGAGELFF
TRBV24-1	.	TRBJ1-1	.	CATSGLGEAFF
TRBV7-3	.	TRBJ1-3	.	CASSLGTGNTIYF
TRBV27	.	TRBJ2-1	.	CASTRTGRGEQFF
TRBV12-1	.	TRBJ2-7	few	CASSFASSRGEQYF
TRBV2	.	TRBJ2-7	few	CASLTNYEQYF
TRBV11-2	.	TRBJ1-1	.	CASSVGRGGNTEAFF
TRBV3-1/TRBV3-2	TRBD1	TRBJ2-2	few	CASSLRQGFTGELFF
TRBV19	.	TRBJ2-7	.	CASSTAGGREQYF
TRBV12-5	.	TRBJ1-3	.	CASGASGGPGNTIYF
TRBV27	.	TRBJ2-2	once	CASRSLIQGNTGELFF
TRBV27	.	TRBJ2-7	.	CASSYSTHYEQYF
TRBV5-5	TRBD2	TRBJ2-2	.	CASSLEPSGDRYGELFF
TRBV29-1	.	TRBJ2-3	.	CSVADGDTQYF
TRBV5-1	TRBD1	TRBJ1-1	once	CASSSDRGQIEAFF
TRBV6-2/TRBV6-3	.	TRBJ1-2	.	CASSLQGDYGYTF
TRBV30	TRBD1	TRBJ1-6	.	CAWVDRGPESPLHF
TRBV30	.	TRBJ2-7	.	CAWKDTDEQYF
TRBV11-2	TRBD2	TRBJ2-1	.	CAGSLLAGGRGEQFF
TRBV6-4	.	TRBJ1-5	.	CASSAEVGQPQHF
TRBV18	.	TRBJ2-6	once	CASSPRASSGANVLTF
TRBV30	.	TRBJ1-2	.	CAWSGDTYYGYTF
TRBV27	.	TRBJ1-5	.	CASSSGFSQPQHF
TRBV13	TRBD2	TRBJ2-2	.	CASSRLAGTGELFF
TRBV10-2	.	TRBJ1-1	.	CASNFDSNTEAFF
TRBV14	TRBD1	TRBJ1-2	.	CASSQILDGTAPNYGYTF
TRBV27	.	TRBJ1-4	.	CASSLRQTNEKLFF
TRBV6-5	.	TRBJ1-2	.	CASSFPDSYYGYTF
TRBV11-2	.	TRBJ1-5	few	CASSDLPGAGQPQHF
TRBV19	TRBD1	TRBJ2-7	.	CASSIAGTGSLSEQYF
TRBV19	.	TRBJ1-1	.	CASSMGGGTEAFF
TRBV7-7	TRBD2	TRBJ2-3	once	CASSRTSGLGDTQYF
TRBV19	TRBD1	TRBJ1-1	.	CASSRQGLAEAFF
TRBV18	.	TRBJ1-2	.	CASSPPLQGITF
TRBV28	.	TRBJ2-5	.	CASSRPGETQYF
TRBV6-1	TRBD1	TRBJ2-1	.	CASREDRGGSEQFF
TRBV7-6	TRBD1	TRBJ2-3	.	CASSPGTVSTDTQYF
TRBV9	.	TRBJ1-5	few	CASSLSPDLLGGPQHF
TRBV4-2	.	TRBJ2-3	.	CASSQRTTQSSVTDTQYF
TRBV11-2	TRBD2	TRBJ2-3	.	CASSRTSGTYTDTQYF
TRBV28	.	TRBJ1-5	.	CASSFDGVQPQHF
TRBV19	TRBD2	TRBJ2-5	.	CASSINSGGGETQYF
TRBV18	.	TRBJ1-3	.	CASSPPSPSGNTIYF
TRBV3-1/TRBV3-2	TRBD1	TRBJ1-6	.	CASGTGWSPLHF
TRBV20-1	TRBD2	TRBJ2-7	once	CSASGGTSYEQYF
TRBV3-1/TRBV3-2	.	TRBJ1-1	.	CASSQAGGETEAFF
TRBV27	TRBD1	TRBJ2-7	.	CASSPGQGANEQYF
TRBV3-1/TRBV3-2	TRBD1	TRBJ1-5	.	CASSQMTGPNQPQHF
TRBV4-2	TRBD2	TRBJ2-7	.	CASSQVLAGGYEQYF
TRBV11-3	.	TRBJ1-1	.	CASSLDGETEAFF
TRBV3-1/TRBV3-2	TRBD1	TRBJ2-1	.	CASSLKQGAFGNEQFF
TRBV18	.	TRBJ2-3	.	CASSPYRADTQYF
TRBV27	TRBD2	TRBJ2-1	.	CASSLLAGTNEQFF
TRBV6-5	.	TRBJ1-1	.	CASSYFGDTEAFF
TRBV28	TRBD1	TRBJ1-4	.	CASSPIDRGGEKLFF
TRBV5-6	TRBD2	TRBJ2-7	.	CASRRTSGGYYEQYF
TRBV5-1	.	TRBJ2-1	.	CASSSLQGYNEQFF